This TCR beta chain was captured in a study of shared clonotypes between healthy human individuals. Study results and limitations: Shared across a handful of donors were around 5% of the naive CD4 clonotypes.

All donors qualified as healthy HIV-negative adults and had experienced no recent acute infections or vaccinations. Among the donors, all were Caucasian adults who lived in Nashville, Tennessee. This CDR3 contains 14 residues. V was pared by 5 bases and J by 4 bases, with 4 bases of the junction left unmatched. The germline V gene has CDR1 SNHLY and CDR2 FYNNEI. Turning to this clone: Antigen: not known.

The input for sorted-subset replicate PCRs was approximately 200 ng DNA, some 30,000 T cell genomes. Measured with immunoSEQ multiplex PCR; TCRdb has only the in-frame clones, and not every one. Here the sample spans millions of clones, roughly nine tenths being singletons. The chain joins TRBV2 to TRBJ1-4; TRBD1 matches 7 bases. The sample taken for sequencing was naive CD4+ T cells sorted from blood. Specified subset: CD45RA+ positively selected. The receptor's source is a man between 18 and 29 years old in good health. The CDR3 DNA is TGTGCCAGCAGTCCAAGGGGGCGTAATGAAAAACTGTTTTTT. This encodes CASSPRGRNEKLFF.